Shown below are 29 T cell receptor beta chains from a single sample sequenced in a study of blood T cell repertoires in COVID-19. Method: immunoSEQ multiplex PCR; TCRdb's copy keeps in-frame clones and lacks some. The sample has 130,000 or so clones, approximately 88% seen once. Sequences were obtained from peripheral blood. The receptor set was obtained from a man in his fifties or sixties with acute or convalescent COVID-19.

The genes are TRBV10-3 and TRBJ1-2; 7 bases are shared with TRBD1. V trimming: 6 bases; J trimming: 3 bases; junction bases outside the gene matches: 7. Germline assignment: CDR1 ENHRY and CDR2 SYGVKD. This CDR3 region has 14 residues. In nucleotides, the CDR3 is TGTGCCATCAGGCCGGGACAGACAGACTATGGCTACACCTTC. Translated: CAIRPGQTDYGYTF.

The CDR3 spells CASSRRDRGYTEAFF. Written as DNA, the CDR3 is TGTGCCAGCAGTAGACGGGACAGGGGATACACTGAAGCTTTCTTT. The J gene is TRBJ1-1, the V gene TRBV6-5, with 10 bases fitting TRBD1. With 5 bases clipped from V and 3 bases from J, the junction kept 6 bases outside the gene matches. The CDR3 runs 15 residues. The germline V gene has CDR1 MNHEY and CDR2 SVGAGI.

The gene calls are TRBV20-1 and TRBJ1-2; D perhaps matches TRBD1 (5 bases). CDR1 and CDR2 from the germline V gene are DFQATT and SNEGSKA (reference sequence). V gave up 6 bases and J gave up 11 bases, with 16 bases separating them. The CDR3 spans 11 residues. The CDR3 loop is CSAKGIYKYTF. The CDR3, as DNA: TGCAGTGCCAAGGGGATTTATAAGTACACCTTC.

The rearrangement uses TRBV5-1 and TRBJ1-5, with 8 bases aligning to TRBD1. CDR3 size: 14 residues. CDR1 is SGHRS, CDR2 YFSETQ, per germline. Trimming cost V 5 bases and J 4 bases; bases outside gene matches: 5. CDR3 nucleotide sequence: TGCGCCAGCAGGAAGGACAGGGAGAATCAGCCCCAGCATTTT. It specifies CASRKDRENQPQHF.

The genes are TRBV28 and TRBJ2-1; 10 nucleotides line up with TRBD2. The junction had 8 bases not matched to a gene; V was cut back by 2 bases and J by 7 bases. The CDR3 has 16 amino acids. Germline V gene lookup returns CDR1 MDHEN and CDR2 SYDVKM. CDR3 sequence: CASSLGLSGRANEQFF. In DNA form, the CDR3 reads TGTGCCAGCAGTTTAGGTCTGAGCGGGAGGGCGAATGAGCAGTTCTTC.

V gene TRBV6-5 combines with J gene TRBJ1-6; the match to TRBD1 covers 7 bases. CDR1 MNHEY and CDR2 SVGAGI come from the germline V gene. J lost 9 bases, V lost 4 bases, and 6 bases had no gene match. The CDR3 is 14 residues long. CDR3 loop: CASSLTGESSPLHF. The CDR3 DNA reads TGTGCCAGCAGTTTAACAGGGGAAAGTTCACCCCTCCACTTT.

V is TRBV15 and J is TRBJ2-1; possibly TRBD2 for D (6 bases). V lost 8 bases and J 7 bases, leaving 18 bases between the germline ends. CDR3 size: 14 residues. Germline-derived CDR1 and CDR2 are LNHNV and YYDKDF (reference sequence). The CDR3 DNA sequence: TGTGCCACCTCGGGGGTTCTACCTCAGAATGAGCAGTTCTTC. Translation gives CATSGVLPQNEQFF.

This rearrangement joins TRBV2 to TRBJ1-2; no firm D call. CDR1 is SNHLY, CDR2 FYNNEI, per germline. Trimming pared 6 bases from V and 7 bases from J, leaving 21 bases between. CDR3 size: 15 residues. CDR3 bases: TGTGCCAGCAGGGCCCCTCTGGGAGGTCCGTTTGGCTACACCTTC. It codes for CASRAPLGGPFGYTF.

The genes are TRBV29-1 and TRBJ2-7; 7 bases match TRBD2. Germline V CDR1 and CDR2: SQVTM, ANQGSEA. V shed 6 bases, J shed 0 bases, and the junction held 5 bases outside the gene matches. This CDR3 contains 13 residues. In DNA, the CDR3 is TGCAGCGTCCCAAGCGGGAACTCCTACGAGCAGTACTTC. Protein: CSVPSGNSYEQYF.

The chain couples TRBV27 to TRBJ1-1, with D perhaps TRBD1 (6 bases). The V gene's germline CDR1 is MNHEY and CDR2 SMNVEV (reference sequence). Trimming took off 3 bases at V and 1 base at J, with 9 bases between the two ends. The CDR3 extends over 14 amino acids. Here the CDR3 DNA reads TGTGCCAGCAGTTTCGGGGGGGCGAACACTGAAGCTTTCTTT. Amino acids: CASSFGGANTEAFF.

The chain carries TRBV4-1 and TRBJ2-3; 11 bases are shared with TRBD2. Germline-derived CDR1 and CDR2 are MGHRA and YSYEKL. The junction had 5 bases not matched to a gene; V was cut back by 3 bases and J by 0 bases. This CDR3 has 17 amino acids. The CDR3 coding sequence is TGCGCCAGCAGCCAGGGACTAGCGGCTCCTAGCACAGATACGCAGTATTTT. Amino acid sequence: CASSQGLAAPSTDTQYF.

The chain recombines TRBV19 with TRBJ1-5; 8 nucleotides agree with TRBD1. CDR1 is LNHDA and CDR2 is SQIVND in the germline V gene (reference sequence). The CDR3 sequence is 15 residues long. Trimming removed 2 bases from V and 5 bases from J; junction bases left unmatched: 5. The CDR3 loop reads CASSISRQGHQPQHF. The CDR3 nucleotides are TGTGCCAGTAGTATATCCCGACAGGGGCATCAGCCCCAGCATTTT.

The chain has TRBV5-8 and TRBJ1-2; D uncertain. Germline V gives CDR1 SGHTS, CDR2 YDEGEE. Deletions cut 6 bases from V and 1 base from J, with 19 bases between. The CDR3 contains 16 residues. The CDR3 loop is CASTSPTRLINYGYTF. The CDR3 coding sequence is TGTGCCAGCACCAGCCCGACCCGACTGATTAACTATGGCTACACCTTC.

The CDR3 DNA is TGCGCCAGCAGCTTGGCGGCTAGCGGGGCTTACAATGAGCAGTTCTTC. Translation: CASSLAASGAYNEQFF. The rearrangement links TRBV5-1 to TRBJ2-1, with 9 nucleotides matching TRBD2. This CDR3 has 16 residues. CDR1 SGHRS and CDR2 YFSETQ come from the germline V gene. V lost 0 bases to trimming and J lost 4 bases; unmatched junction nucleotides: 5.

The rearrangement joins TRBV5-1 to TRBJ2-3; D possibly corresponds to TRBD2 (5 bases). Germline CDR1 and CDR2: SGHRS and YFSETQ. This CDR3 comprises 15 residues. Trimming cost V 0 bases and J 1 base, with 9 bases left between them. CDR3 protein: CASSLAGVRTDTQYF. As DNA, the CDR3 is TGCGCCAGCAGCTTGGCCGGGGTCCGCACAGATACGCAGTATTTT.

The chain carries TRBV5-1 and TRBJ2-2, with 8 nucleotides matching TRBD2. J was trimmed by 5 bases and V by 6 bases; bases with no gene match: 6. Germline V gene sequence: CDR1 SGHRS, CDR2 YFSETQ. The CDR3 consists of 14 residues. The CDR3 DNA sequence: TGCGCCAGCAATACCCAGCGGGAGACCGGGGAGCTGTTTTTT. The encoded protein is CASNTQRETGELFF.

The chain employs TRBV3-1 (or the pseudogene TRBV3-2) and TRBJ2-5; weak D call: TRBD2 (6 bases). Germline V CDR1 and CDR2: LGHDT, YNNKEL (reference sequence). The V gene lost 4 bases and the J gene lost 4 bases, with 13 bases spanning the gap. The CDR3 extends over 14 amino acids. This chain's CDR3 is CASSPTGSGETQYF. In DNA form, the CDR3 reads TGTGCCAGCAGCCCCACGGGTAGCGGAGAGACCCAGTACTTC.

The V and J genes are TRBV5-1 and TRBJ2-7; a possible D gene is TRBD1 (5 bases). Germline V gives CDR1 SGHRS, CDR2 YFSETQ. The CDR3 sequence is 18 residues long. Trimming took off 5 bases at V and 7 bases at J, with 31 bases between the two ends. CDR3: CASSLWGGATQALGEQYF. For the CDR3, the DNA is TGCGCCAGCAGTTTGTGGGGTGGGGCCACGCAGGCCCTCGGGGAGCAGTACTTC. Full variable domain (outside the CDR3, taken from reference TRBV5-1 and TRBJ2-7): KAGVTQTPRYLIKTRGQQVTLSCSPISGHRSVSWYQQTPGQGLQFLFEYFSETQRNKGNFPGRFSGRQFSNSRSEMNVSTLELGDSALYLCASSLWGGATQALGEQYFGPGTRLTVT.

Only one count was recorded for this clone. The chain uses TRBV19 and TRBJ1-2, with 8 nucleotides matching TRBD1. V trimming: 1 base; J trimming: 2 bases; junction bases outside the gene matches: 3. Germline CDR1 LNHDA, CDR2 SQIVND (reference sequence). CDR3 size: 15 residues. DNA of the CDR3: TGTGCCAGTAGTATAGGAGGACAGGGCAACTATGGCTACACCTTC. This codes for CASSIGGQGNYGYTF.

This rearrangement joins TRBV2 to TRBJ1-2; 7 bases align to TRBD1. Per germline, CDR1 SNHLY and CDR2 FYNNEI. This CDR3 comprises 14 residues. The J segment lost 4 bases and the V segment lost 4 bases, leaving 6 bases of the junction unmatched. The CDR3 sequence: CASSVNRDSYGYTF. CDR3 coding DNA: TGTGCCAGCAGTGTTAACCGGGACAGCTATGGCTACACCTTC. The variable domain in full, with the rest retrieved from reference TRBV2 and TRBJ1-2, is EPEVTQTPSHQVTQMGQEVILRCVPISNHLYFYWYRQILGQKVEFLVSFYNNEISEKSEIFDDQFSVERPDGSNFTLKIRSTKLEDSAMYFCASSVNRDSYGYTFGSGTRLTVV.

This clone appeared once. The CDR3 DNA reads as TGCAGTGTTGGCGGTCCCTACGAGCAGTACTTC. Translated: CSVGGPYEQYF. This sequence joins TRBV20-1 and TRBJ2-7; D is unclear. The CDR3 has 11 amino acids. The V gene's germline CDR1 is DFQATT and CDR2 SNEGSKA (reference sequence). V lost 7 bases to trimming and J lost 2 bases, with 9 bases between them.

The chain employs TRBV9 and TRBJ2-1, with 10 bases that match TRBD1. V dropped 2 bases and J dropped 2; count of bases not matched to a gene: 1. The CDR3 loop spans 15 amino acids. CDR1 is SGDLS and CDR2 is YYNGEE in the germline V gene. This CDR3 reads CASSVGQGAYNEQFF. CDR3 DNA sequence: TGTGCCAGCAGCGTTGGACAGGGGGCCTACAATGAGCAGTTCTTC.

This chain uses TRBV7-8 with TRBJ1-2; 7 nucleotides align to TRBD1. V shed 2 bases, J shed 6 bases, and the junction held 6 bases outside the gene matches. Per germline, CDR1 SGHVS and CDR2 FQNEAQ. This CDR3 is 14 amino acids long. The CDR3 loop is CASSLSEGAHGYTF. As DNA, the CDR3 is TGTGCCAGCAGCTTATCCGAGGGGGCGCATGGCTACACCTTC.

Comments on this clone: Other DNA sequences in this sample translate to the same CDR3. The chain carries TRBV5-4 and TRBJ1-2; tentatively, D is TRBD1 (6 bases). Germline lookup yields CDR1 SGHNT and CDR2 YYREEE (reference sequence). The V end lost 4 bases, the J end lost 2 bases, and 9 bases lay between the germline ends. The CDR3 spans 13 residues. The CDR3 nucleotides read TGTGCCAGCAGCCCGGGACAAAACTATGGCTACACCTTC. It specifies CASSPGQNYGYTF.

The chain recombines TRBV7-9 with TRBJ2-3; 7 nucleotides match TRBD2. The germline gives CDR1 SEHNR, CDR2 FQNEAQ (reference sequence). Trimming at V came to 3 bases and at J to 3 bases, leaving 9 bases not matched to a gene. This CDR3 contains 16 residues. The CDR3 is CASSFRSGKGTDTQYF. The CDR3 DNA is TGTGCCAGCAGCTTTAGGAGCGGGAAGGGGACAGATACGCAGTATTTT.

The chain combines TRBV3-1 (or the pseudogene TRBV3-2) with TRBJ1-1; 8 bases fit TRBD1. V was clipped by 0 bases and J by 5 bases; unmatched bases: 17. The CDR3 sequence is 19 residues long. Germline V lookup: CDR1 LGHDT, CDR2 YNNKEL (reference sequence). The CDR3 region is CASSQDHRGDRKRRTEAFF. CDR3 DNA sequence: TGTGCCAGCAGCCAAGATCATCGAGGGGACAGGAAGAGGAGGACTGAAGCTTTCTTT.

This clone was counted only a few times. Relative to the germline gene, one junction end is altered; a read error may explain this. The genes are TRBV10-1 and TRBJ1-5; maybe TRBD1 (5 bases). The CDR3 runs 14 residues. Germline V CDR1 and CDR2: WNHNN, SYGVQD (reference sequence). CDR3 sequence (DNA): TGCGCCAGCAGTGCAGGGATTAATCAGCCCCTTTGCGATTTT. Translation: CASSAGINQPLCDF.

The CDR3 loop reads CASRRGQGGAGYTF. CDR3 bases: TGTGCCAGCAGAAGAGGACAGGGAGGAGCTGGCTACACCTTC. This chain joins TRBV6-5 and TRBJ1-2; TRBD1 aligns across 8 bases. Germline CDR1 and CDR2: MNHEY and SVGAGI. The CDR3 covers 14 residues. V shed 6 bases, J shed 7 bases, and the junction held 10 bases outside the gene matches.

This chain links TRBV19 with TRBJ1-5; 10 positions agree with TRBD1. This CDR3 region has 17 residues. The V gene's germline CDR1 is LNHDA and CDR2 SQIVND (reference sequence). V lost 2 bases and J lost 6; bases outside the gene matches: 10. The DNA for the CDR3 is TGTGCCAGTAGTATAAATATCAGGACAGGGGGTCTTCAGCCCCAGCATTTT. Its translation is CASSINIRTGGLQPQHF. Based on the CDR3 plus reference TRBV19 and TRBJ1-5, the full variable domain is DGGITQSPKYLFRKEGQNVTLSCEQNLNHDAMYWYRQDPGQGLRLIYYSQIVNDFQKGDIAEGYSVSREKKESFPLTVTSAQKNPTAFYLCASSINIRTGGLQPQHFGDGTRLSIL.